Listed below are T cell receptor beta chains from one sample, sequenced in a study of human T cells and chemical hapten exposure. One entry per CDR3 protein results from TCRdb running MiXCR on the RACE reads. The sample includes over 65,000 distinct CDR3 sequences, roughly 11% of them seen just once. Sequenced here: whole blood, sampled in connection with sensitization to the hapten diphenylcyclopropenone (DPC). Receptor source: a man between 18 and 29 years old with alopecia areata. Some clones in this sample may be carry-over from other donors' samples. Both conserved end residues are part of each CDR3. A D gene is named only where the DNA matches it firmly. Clone size is given for some rows only: seen once, a few or many times, or a class if the clone is expanded.

D,size,J,V,DNA,CDR3
NA,NA,TRBJ2-3,TRBV5-1,TGCGCCAGCAGCTTGGAGGTAGCAGATACGCAGTATTTT,CASSLEVADTQYF
NA,many,TRBJ1-1,TRBV4-3,TGCGCCAGCAGCCGCGCGGGGTCTGCTGAAGCTTTCTTT,CASSRAGSAEAFF
NA,once,TRBJ2-1,TRBV3-1,TGTGCCAGCGCGTGGGGCAATGAGCAGTTCTTC,CASAWGNEQFF
NA,NA,TRBJ2-2,TRBV29-1,TGCAGCGTTTGGGGGCTTGGCACCGGGGAGCTGTTTTTT,CSVWGLGTGELFF
NA,NA,TRBJ2-7,TRBV9,TGTGCCAGCAGCGCGACGACAGGCCGATTCTACGAGCAGTACTTC,CASSATTGRFYEQYF
NA,NA,TRBJ1-1,TRBV6-2/TRBV6-3,TGTGCCAGCAGTTACCATGCGTACACTGAAGCTTTCTTT,CASSYHAYTEAFF
TRBD1,many,TRBJ1-4,TRBV18,TGTGCCAGCTCACCCTCGACAGGGGTTCAAGAAAAACTGTTTTTT,CASSPSTGVQEKLFF
TRBD1,few,TRBJ2-5,TRBV12-3/TRBV12-4,TGTGCCAGCAGTTTTGCCCCAGGACAGGGGCAAGAGACCCAGTACTTC,CASSFAPGQGQETQYF
TRBD2,NA,TRBJ2-3,TRBV9,TGTGCCAGCACGCGGGGGGGCACAGATACGCAGTATTTT,CASTRGGTDTQYF
NA,many,TRBJ2-7,TRBV7-2,TGTGCCAGCAGCTCAGACCGGTTCGAGCAGTACTTC,CASSSDRFEQYF
NA,many,TRBJ2-5,TRBV18,TGTGCCAGCTCACCACAAGACCTCCAAGAGACCCAGTACTTC,CASSPQDLQETQYF
TRBD1,NA,TRBJ1-2,TRBV29-1,TGCAGCGTACCCGGCAGGGGGCGAGACTATGGCTACACCTTC,CSVPGRGRDYGYTF
NA,NA,TRBJ2-5,TRBV4-1,TGCGCCAGCAGGGGGCCGGGAAAAGAGACCCAGTACTTC,CASRGPGKETQYF
NA,NA,TRBJ1-3,TRBV5-6,TGTGCCAGCAGCTTGGAGCTGAGGTACTCTGGAAACACCATATATTTT,CASSLELRYSGNTIYF
NA,few,TRBJ2-3,TRBV20-1,TGCAGTGCTAGAGCTGGGGCCATCACAGATACGCAGTATTTT,CSARAGAITDTQYF
NA,many,TRBJ2-7,TRBV29-1,TGCAGCGTTGCCCGAGGCCTCGACGAGCAGTACTTC,CSVARGLDEQYF
NA,NA,TRBJ2-7,TRBV5-1,TGCGCCAGCAGCTTCATCCTACAGACAGAGTACGAGCAGTACTTC,CASSFILQTEYEQYF
NA,few,TRBJ2-1,TRBV6-6,TGTGCCAGCAGTTCCCCAGGGGGAGGGGTGGAGCAGTTCTTC,CASSSPGGGVEQFF
NA,many,TRBJ1-5,TRBV19,TGTGCCAGTAGTACGACTGGACAGTCGGGGCCCCAGCATTTT,CASSTTGQSGPQHF
TRBD2,NA,TRBJ2-1,TRBV3-1,TGTGCCAGCCGGTATGGAGCGGGGAACAATGAGCAGTTCTTC,CASRYGAGNNEQFF
NA,many,TRBJ1-5,TRBV6-2/TRBV6-3,TGTGCCAGCAGTTACGGGTCAGGCGGTAATCAGCCCCAGCATTTT,CASSYGSGGNQPQHF
TRBD2,NA,TRBJ2-3,TRBV18,TGTGCCAGCTCACGAAGCGGGGGGGCCTCTAGCACAGATACGCAGTATTTT,CASSRSGGASSTDTQYF
TRBD2,many,TRBJ2-1,TRBV7-8,TGTGCCAGCAGACCCCTAGCGGGGACGTACAATGAGCAGTTCTTC,CASRPLAGTYNEQFF
NA,many,TRBJ1-6,TRBV20-1,TGCAGTGCTAGAGGATACGGGGGGCGCCCGTATAATTCACCCCTCCACTTT,CSARGYGGRPYNSPLHF
TRBD1,few,TRBJ2-3,TRBV7-6,TGTGCCAGCAGCTTGACAGGGGGCGCGGATACGCAGTATTTT,CASSLTGGADTQYF
NA,many,TRBJ2-2,TRBV5-1,TGCGCCAGCAGCGGAGGGGACAGACCGAACACCGGGGAGCTGTTTTTT,CASSGGDRPNTGELFF